In this sample, the clone carrying this TCR beta chain turned up many times. Its cognate antigen is unknown. The sample belongs to a study of post-analysis software for immune sequencing data. Built from TCR beta cDNA, the libraries had unique molecular identifiers in them. T cells numbering about 1 to 11 million yielded roughly 0.5 million cDNA molecules. TCRdb processed the PCR reads anew with MiXCR; each CDR3 protein has one entry. The sample records approximately 160,000 distinct CDR3 sequences, about 29% being singletons. Overall study findings and caveats: In patients, TRBV5-6, TRBV5-1 and TRBV20-1 belonged to five TRBV segments found more frequently than in controls.

The CDR3 is made up of 15 amino acids. Germline V gives CDR1 SEHNR, CDR2 FQNEAQ (reference sequence). J was trimmed by 5 bases and V by 0 bases; bases with no gene match: 6. The chain recombines TRBV7-9 with TRBJ2-7, with 8 bases lining up with TRBD2. This TCR derives from a girl between 10 and 17 years old with multiple sclerosis. The sequencing input was blood. CDR3 coding DNA: TGTGCCAGCAGCTTAGCGGAGTGGACTAGCAACGAGCAGTACTTC. Translation gives CASSLAEWTSNEQYF.